This T cell receptor beta chain was retrieved from a study of T cell repertoires in cytomegalovirus infection. Study as a whole: Well-studied HLA-B-restricted epitopes and recently identified HLA-C-restricted epitopes of CMV were both used in the study.

With 3 bases clipped from V and 5 bases from J, the junction kept 6 bases outside the gene matches. In germline, CDR1 is DFQATT, CDR2 SNEGSKA (reference sequence). CDR3 length: 14 amino acids. TCRdb called the reads again in MiXCR, with one record for every CDR3 protein. The repertoire consists of around 500,000 distinct CDR3 sequences, with approximately 42% occurring once and the leading ten covering roughly two fifths. As regards this clonotype: Its cognate antigen is unknown.

The chain recombines TRBV20-1 with TRBJ2-3, with 9 bases aligning to TRBD2. Here the sequenced sample was cultured PBMCs, taken from culture after CMV antigen stimulation. The TCR originated in a human donor in good health (CMV status not recorded). Some clones in this sample may be carry-over from other donors' samples. CDR3 loop: CSARLSGRLDTQYF. The CDR3 DNA is TGCAGTGCTAGGTTGAGCGGGAGGTTAGATACGCAGTATTTT.